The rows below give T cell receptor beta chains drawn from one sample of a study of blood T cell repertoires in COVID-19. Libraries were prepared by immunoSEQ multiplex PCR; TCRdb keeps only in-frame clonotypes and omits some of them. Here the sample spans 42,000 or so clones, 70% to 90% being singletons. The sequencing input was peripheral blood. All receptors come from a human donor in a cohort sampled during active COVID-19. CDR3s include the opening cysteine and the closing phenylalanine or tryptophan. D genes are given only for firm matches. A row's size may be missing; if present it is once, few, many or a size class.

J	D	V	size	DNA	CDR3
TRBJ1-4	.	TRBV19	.	TGTGCCAGTAGGCCCCCACAGGCTGGGTCTGAAAAACTGTTTTTT	CASRPPQAGSEKLFF
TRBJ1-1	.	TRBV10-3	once	TGTGCCACCATGACAGCGAACACTGAAGCTTTCTTT	CATMTANTEAFF
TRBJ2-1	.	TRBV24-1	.	TGTGCCACCGCCAGCGCGGCGAACGAGGGTTGGGAGCAGTTCTTC	CATASAANEGWEQFF
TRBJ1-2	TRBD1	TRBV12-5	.	TGTGCTAGTGGTTTGGGGACAGGGTTAAGTGGCTACACCTTC	CASGLGTGLSGYTF
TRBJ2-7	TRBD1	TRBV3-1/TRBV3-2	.	TGTGCCAGCAGCCACAGACAGGGTTTGAACGAGCAGTACTTC	CASSHRQGLNEQYF
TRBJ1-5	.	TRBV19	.	TGTGCCAGTAGTATAACGGGGACGGGAGGCAATCAGCCCCAGCATTTT	CASSITGTGGNQPQHF
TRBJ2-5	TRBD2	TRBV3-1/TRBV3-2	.	TGTGCCAGCAGCCCCAGACTAGCGGGGGGGCCGGAAGAGACCCAGTACTTC	CASSPRLAGGPEETQYF
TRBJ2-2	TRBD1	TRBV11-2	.	TGTGCCAGCAGCCTAAGCACAGGGGGCGGCGGGGAGCTGTTTTTT	CASSLSTGGGGELFF
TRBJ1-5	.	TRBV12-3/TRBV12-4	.	TGTGCCAGCAGTTTAACCCGGGGGGCGCCCCAGCATTTT	CASSLTRGAPQHF
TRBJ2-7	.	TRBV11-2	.	TGTGCCAGCATCCCGCGTTCCGCGGACGAGCAGTACTTC	CASIPRSADEQYF
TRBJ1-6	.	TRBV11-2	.	TGTGCCAGCAGCGCCGCAGGGCACTATAATTCACCCCTCCACTTT	CASSAAGHYNSPLHF
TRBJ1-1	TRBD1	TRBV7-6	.	TGTGCCAGCAGCCCCCGATCAGGGGGGTACACTGAAGCTTTCTTT	CASSPRSGGYTEAFF
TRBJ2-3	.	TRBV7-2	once	TGTGCCAGCAGCTCTTTAGTAACCTCCACAGATACGCAGTATTTT	CASSSLVTSTDTQYF
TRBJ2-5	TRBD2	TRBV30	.	TGTGCCTGGAGACTAGCGGGGGGGCAAGAGACCCAGTACTTC	CAWRLAGGQETQYF
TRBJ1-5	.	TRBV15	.	TGTGCCACCAGCAGAGAACAGGGAGGCAATCAGCCCCAGCATTTT	CATSREQGGNQPQHF
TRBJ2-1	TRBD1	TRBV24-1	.	TGTGCCACCAGTGATCAACAGGGGTTCTCCTACAATGAGCAGTTCTTC	CATSDQQGFSYNEQFF
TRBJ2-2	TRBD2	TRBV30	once	TGTGCCATTAGCGGGGACACCGGGGAGCTGTTTTTT	CAISGDTGELFF
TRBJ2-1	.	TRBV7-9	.	TGTGCCAGCACCCAAGGGACACTGGAGCAGTTCTTC	CASTQGTLEQFF
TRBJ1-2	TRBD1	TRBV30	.	TGTGCCTGGAGTAGGACAGGGGCCGATGGCTACACCTTC	CAWSRTGADGYTF
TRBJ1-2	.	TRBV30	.	TGTGCCTGGAGTTGGGGGGATGGCTACACCTTC	CAWSWGDGYTF